The source of this T cell receptor (beta chain) is a study of blood T cells in healthy people across ages (dated by TCRdb to the mid-2010s). Some background on the complete study: Template switching captured roughly one uniquely barcoded TCR beta cDNA molecule per two T cells in model experiments. To track age-related changes in TCR beta repertoire diversity, the study relied on deep sequencing normalized with unique cDNA molecular identifiers. Donors were grouped into four age groups: young (average approximately 16 years), middle-aged (about 38), aged (around 60) and long-lived (around 80). To avoid experimental bias, donors of different ages were distributed randomly across sequencing lanes. For two donors (one aged 18 to 30 and one aged 80 or older), the study analyzed two additional independent replicas of 1 million unique cDNA reads from the same blood draw.

Systemically healthy Caucasian individuals from Russia, 35 to 50 in total and aged roughly 6 to 100 years, were included as donors. Approximately 9.3 milliliters of peripheral blood were drawn from each donor into EDTA-treated Vacutainer tubes. Ficoll-Paque density-gradient centrifugation was used to isolate PBMCs, with at least 6.5 million obtained per sample. Total RNA was extracted from PBMCs with Trizol reagent, with at least 6 micrograms obtained per sample. Naive CD45RAhigh/CD27high T cell percentages were measured by flow cytometry on a PBMC aliquot from every donor. The germline V gene supplies CDR1 LGHNA and CDR2 YSLEER. Here V drops 0 bases and J drops 4 bases, and the junction holds 4 bases not matched to any gene. The CDR3 sequence holds 15 residues, the cysteine and phenylalanine included. The kept DNA is CDR3 alone, 45 bases in frame from the first base. The method behind the library was 5' RACE. The data were produced on an Illumina HiSeq 2500. A second PCR of about 7 to 12 cycles was performed with a sample-barcoded 5' primer and a J-beta primer mix. A template-switch 5' adaptor carrying 12 random nucleotides introduced a unique molecular identifier onto each TCR beta cDNA molecule. Each sample yielded at least 2.5 million CDR3-containing paired-end reads. First-strand cDNA was synthesized from all RNA with the Mint cDNA synthesis kit, primed by a TRBC-specific oligonucleotide. After uracil-DNA glycosylase treatment, a first 18-cycle PCR used universal primers M1SS and BC2_uni_R on all cDNA. The paper's data handling went like this. For normalization, 1 million high-quality reads, each with a distinct molecular identifier, were randomly selected from each sample. Instead of being binned into consensus sequences, reads with shared molecular identifiers were discarded. CDR3 identification, clonotype clustering and error correction used MiTCR with a Q25 quality threshold and the strictest error-elimination algorithm. Lower-bound total TCR beta diversity was estimated with a nonparametric unseen species model using Euler transformation. TCRdb reworked the public reads: Q25 trimming with fastp, MiXCR clone assembly, productive beta chains retained. Every CDR3 protein is listed once, alongside the most common genes and DNA of its rows. These V and J calls originate from TCRdb's pipeline instead of the authors' own analysis. The sample table records roughly 680,000 distinct CDR3 sequences; around 45% of these occur just once. The leading ten clones occupy 30% to 35% of the sample.

Overall results and qualifications from the work: Because profiling used bulk unsorted PBMCs, naive and antigen-experienced compartments could not be compared conclusively. The CMV infection status of donors was not known, potentially confounding age-related changes in expanded clonotypes. A strong correlation was found between observed TCR beta diversity and the percentage of naive T cells measured by flow cytometry. As age increased, observed TCR beta diversity per million T cells dropped in a roughly linear way, and a significant reduction was already evident by age 40. Estimates of total diversity based on one million sequenced T cells were regarded as lower bounds and as underestimates. The long-lived group showed more naive CD4+ T cells, fewer expanded clones and increased TCR diversity than the aged group, suggesting age selection.

In regard to this clonotype: Its antigen has not been determined. No base-level quality is on record; no much larger clone is a single base apart.

What was sequenced was blood. The chain uses TRBV4-3 and TRBJ1-1, and 8 junctional nucleotides match TRBD1. The TCR sequence derives from a woman in her sixties or seventies in good health. At the DNA level, the sequence is TGCGCCAGCAGCCAAGAAGGACAGGGAAGCACTGAAGCTTTCTTT. This translates into CASSQEGQGSTEAFF.